The rows below give T cell receptor beta chains drawn from one sample of a study of radiation and T cells in renal cell carcinoma. Measured with immunoSEQ multiplex PCR; TCRdb has only the in-frame clones, and not every one. The data show around 180,000 clones, around 90% seen once. The material was blood, obtained from a patient whose treatment included radiotherapy and nephrectomy. These receptors were taken from a woman aged 45-65 years with renal cell carcinoma. The CDR3 runs from the conserved cysteine through the conserved F or W. A D gene is named only where the DNA matches it firmly. Size is omitted from some rows. Given values are once, few, many or a class for expanded clones.

d_call: TRBD1; j_call: TRBJ1-1; clone_size: many; v_call: TRBV10-3; cdr3_nt: TGTGCCATCAGTGGGGGACAGATGAACACTGAAGCTTTCTTT; cdr3_aa: CAISGGQMNTEAFF
d_call: .; j_call: TRBJ2-3; clone_size: .; v_call: TRBV5-6; cdr3_nt: TGTGCCAGCAGCTACCGTGGATTCAGGGAGTTTAGCTATTTT; cdr3_aa: CASSYRGFREFSYF
d_call: .; j_call: TRBJ2-7; clone_size: .; v_call: TRBV10-1; cdr3_nt: TGCGCCAGCAGTGAGTCGGGGAGGCCCTACGAGCAGTACTTC; cdr3_aa: CASSESGRPYEQYF
d_call: .; j_call: TRBJ1-4; clone_size: .; v_call: TRBV14; cdr3_nt: TGTGCCAGCAGCCGTCAGGGAGGTAATGAAAAACTGTTTTTT; cdr3_aa: CASSRQGGNEKLFF
d_call: .; j_call: TRBJ2-3; clone_size: .; v_call: TRBV6-6; cdr3_nt: TGTGCCAGCAGTCGGGACTTTCTCACAGATACGCAGTATTTT; cdr3_aa: CASSRDFLTDTQYF
d_call: TRBD1; j_call: TRBJ2-5; clone_size: .; v_call: TRBV5-1; cdr3_nt: TGCGCCAGCAGCCCGGGACAGGGGAGTGGGGAGACCCAGTACTTC; cdr3_aa: CASSPGQGSGETQYF
d_call: .; j_call: TRBJ1-5; clone_size: .; v_call: TRBV15; cdr3_nt: TGTGCCACCAGCAGAGATCGTCAGCCCCAGCATTTT; cdr3_aa: CATSRDRQPQHF
d_call: .; j_call: TRBJ1-1; clone_size: .; v_call: TRBV19; cdr3_nt: TGTGCCAGTAGTATGTTTATGGCGGCCCCCACTGAAGCTTTCTTT; cdr3_aa: CASSMFMAAPTEAFF
d_call: TRBD1; j_call: TRBJ2-2; clone_size: .; v_call: TRBV7-3; cdr3_nt: TGTGCCAGCAGCCAACCGCCGGGACAGGGGGTCCCGAACGCCGGGGAGCTGTTTTTT; cdr3_aa: CASSQPPGQGVPNAGELFF
d_call: .; j_call: TRBJ1-2; clone_size: .; v_call: TRBV7-9; cdr3_nt: TGTGCCAGCAGCCGGGACGGGTCTTACTATGGCTACACCTTC; cdr3_aa: CASSRDGSYYGYTF